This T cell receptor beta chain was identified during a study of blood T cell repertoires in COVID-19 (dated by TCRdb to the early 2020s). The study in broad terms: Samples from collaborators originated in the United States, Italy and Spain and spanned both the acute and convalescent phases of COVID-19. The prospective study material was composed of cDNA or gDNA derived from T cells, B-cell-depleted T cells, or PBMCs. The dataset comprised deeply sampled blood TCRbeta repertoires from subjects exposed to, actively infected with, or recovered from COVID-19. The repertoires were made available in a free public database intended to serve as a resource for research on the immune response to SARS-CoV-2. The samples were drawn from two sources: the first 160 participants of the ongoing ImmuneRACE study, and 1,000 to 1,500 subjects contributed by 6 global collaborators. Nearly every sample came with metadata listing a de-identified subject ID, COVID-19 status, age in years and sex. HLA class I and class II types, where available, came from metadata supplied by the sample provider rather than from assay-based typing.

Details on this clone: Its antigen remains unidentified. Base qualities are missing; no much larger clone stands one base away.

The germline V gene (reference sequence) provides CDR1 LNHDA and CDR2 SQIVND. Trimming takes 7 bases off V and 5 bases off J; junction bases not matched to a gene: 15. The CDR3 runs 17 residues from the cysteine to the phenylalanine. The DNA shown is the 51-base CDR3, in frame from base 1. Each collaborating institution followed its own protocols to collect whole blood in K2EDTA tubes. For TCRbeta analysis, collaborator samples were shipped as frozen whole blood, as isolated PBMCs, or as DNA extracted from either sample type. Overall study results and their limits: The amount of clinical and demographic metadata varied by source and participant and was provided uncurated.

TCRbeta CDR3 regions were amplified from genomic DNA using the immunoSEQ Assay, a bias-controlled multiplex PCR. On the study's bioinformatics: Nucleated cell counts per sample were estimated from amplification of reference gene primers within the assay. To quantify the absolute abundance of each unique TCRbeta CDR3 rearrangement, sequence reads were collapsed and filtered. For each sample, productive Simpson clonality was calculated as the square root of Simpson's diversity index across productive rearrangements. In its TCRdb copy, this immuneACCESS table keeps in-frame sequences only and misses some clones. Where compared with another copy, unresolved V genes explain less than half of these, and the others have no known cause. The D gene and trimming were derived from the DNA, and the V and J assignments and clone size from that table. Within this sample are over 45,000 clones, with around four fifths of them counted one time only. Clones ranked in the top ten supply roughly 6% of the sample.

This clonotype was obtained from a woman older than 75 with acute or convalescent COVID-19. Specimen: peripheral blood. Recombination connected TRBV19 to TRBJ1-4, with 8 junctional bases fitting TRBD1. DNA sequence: TGTGCCAGTACCATCCTCCAGGGGGCGGGAGCAAATGAAAAACTGTTTTTT. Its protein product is CASTILQGAGANEKLFF.